One sample yielded the 9 T cell receptor beta chains listed below, sequenced in a study of OX40 agonist ivuxolimab in advanced cancers. Sequencing was performed with immunoSEQ multiplex PCR; in TCRdb, only in-frame clones are kept and a portion is missing. Of some 20,000 clones listed, approximately 83% are singletons. Sequencing used CD4+ or CD8+ T cells sorted from blood, obtained in a trial of the OX40 agonist ivuxolimab. The source of these receptors is an adult with an advanced solid tumor such as melanoma, head and neck, liver or kidney cancer.

This sequence joins TRBV5-1 and TRBJ2-2; no reliable D call. Germline CDR1 is SGHRS and CDR2 is YFSETQ. V was clipped by 0 bases and J by 1 base, with 4 bases between them. The CDR3 consists of 14 residues. The CDR3 spells CASSLAGNTGELFF. The CDR3 region has the DNA TGCGCCAGCAGCTTGGCTGGGAACACCGGGGAGCTGTTTTTT. The whole variable domain, remainder taken from reference TRBV5-1 and TRBJ2-2, is KAGVTQTPRYLIKTRGQQVTLSCSPISGHRSVSWYQQTPGQGLQFLFEYFSETQRNKGNFPGRFSGRQFSNSRSEMNVSTLELGDSALYLCASSLAGNTGELFFGEGSRLTVL.

The J gene is TRBJ1-2, the V gene TRBV10-1; D is unresolved. Trimming shortened V by 0 bases and J by 5 bases, and 16 bases separated the two germline ends. Germline loops: CDR1 WNHNN, CDR2 SYGVQD (reference sequence). The CDR3 contains 16 residues. The CDR3 DNA is TGCGCCAGCAGTGAGTCGAGAACGACGGATTTATATGGCTACACCTTC. This codes for CASSESRTTDLYGYTF.

V is TRBV7-9 and J is TRBJ2-3; the D is unclear. The CDR3 sequence is 16 residues long. The germline CDR1 and CDR2 sequences are SEHNR and FQNEAQ (reference sequence). V gave up 1 base and J gave up 2 bases, with 13 bases separating them. CDR3 protein: CASSLERTLITDTQYF. CDR3 bases: TGTGCCAGCAGCTTAGAACGAACCTTGATCACAGATACGCAGTATTTT.

This clone was seen more than once but under ten times. The chain employs TRBV5-1 and TRBJ2-1; 11 nucleotides align to TRBD2. The junction had 7 bases not matched to a gene; V was cut back by 4 bases and J by 7 bases. This CDR3 contains 15 residues. The V gene's germline CDR1 is SGHRS and CDR2 YFSETQ. The CDR3 DNA sequence: TGCGCCAGCAGCCGGCCCTTAGCGGGGGGGAATGAGCAGTTCTTC. This codes for CASSRPLAGGNEQFF. The full variable domain, completed using reference TRBV5-1 and TRBJ2-1, is KAGVTQTPRYLIKTRGQQVTLSCSPISGHRSVSWYQQTPGQGLQFLFEYFSETQRNKGNFPGRFSGRQFSNSRSEMNVSTLELGDSALYLCASSRPLAGGNEQFFGPGTRLTVL.

The J gene is TRBJ2-7, the V gene TRBV27; no clear D gene. The CDR3 totals 14 residues. Germline loops: CDR1 MNHEY, CDR2 SMNVEV (reference sequence). Trimming took off 6 bases at V and 5 bases at J, with 17 bases between the two ends. The CDR3 DNA follows: TGTGCCAGCAGCGTCCGCAGGCGCGGTGACGAGCAGTACTTC. Its translation is CASSVRRRGDEQYF.

The gene calls are TRBV6-5 and TRBJ2-5, with D possibly called TRBD1 or TRBD2 (7 bases each). CDR1 MNHEY and CDR2 SVGAGI come from the germline V gene. The germline V and J ends were trimmed by 6 bases and 5 bases, with 16 bases remaining between them. This CDR3 contains 14 residues. The CDR3, as DNA: TGTGCCAGCAGCGTAACAGGGGAGGGGGAGACCCAGTACTTC. Amino acids: CASSVTGEGETQYF.

CDR3 amino acids: CASSLVAALTETQYF. The CDR3 nucleotides are TGTGCCAGCAGTTTAGTGGCGGCCCTAACGGAGACCCAGTACTTC. The chain combines TRBV27 with TRBJ2-5; D gene uncertain. The CDR3 runs 15 residues. Trimming cost V 2 bases and J 5 bases, with 15 bases left between them. Germline CDR1 MNHEY, CDR2 SMNVEV (reference sequence).

The chain combines TRBV9 with TRBJ2-3, with 8 bases lining up with TRBD1. This CDR3 is 16 amino acids long. V gave up 0 bases and J gave up 2 bases; unmatched junction bases: 5. The germline V gene has CDR1 SGDLS and CDR2 YYNGEE. DNA of the CDR3: TGTGCCAGCAGCGTAGTAGGGACAGGAAACACAGATACGCAGTATTTT. As protein: CASSVVGTGNTDTQYF.

The V call is TRBV27, the J call TRBJ2-2; D possibly uses TRBD1 or TRBD2 (5 bases each). The CDR3 runs to 13 residues. CDR1 is MNHEY, CDR2 SMNVEV, per germline (reference sequence). Trimming pared 5 bases from V and 6 bases from J, leaving 10 bases between. The chain's CDR3 is CASSPVGAGELFF. CDR3 sequence (DNA): TGTGCCAGCAGTCCCGTGGGGGCCGGGGAGCTGTTTTTT.